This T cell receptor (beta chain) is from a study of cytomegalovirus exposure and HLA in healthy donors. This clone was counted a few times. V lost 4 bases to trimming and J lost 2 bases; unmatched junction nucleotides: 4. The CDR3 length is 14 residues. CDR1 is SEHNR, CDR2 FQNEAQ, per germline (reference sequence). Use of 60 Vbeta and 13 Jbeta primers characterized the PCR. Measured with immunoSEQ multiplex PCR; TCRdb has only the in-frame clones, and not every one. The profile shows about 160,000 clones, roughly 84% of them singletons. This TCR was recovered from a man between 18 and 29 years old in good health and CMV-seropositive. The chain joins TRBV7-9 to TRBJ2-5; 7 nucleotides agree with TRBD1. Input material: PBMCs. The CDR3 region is CASSSGTAQETQYF. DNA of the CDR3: TGTGCCAGCAGCTCAGGGACAGCACAAGAGACCCAGTACTTC.